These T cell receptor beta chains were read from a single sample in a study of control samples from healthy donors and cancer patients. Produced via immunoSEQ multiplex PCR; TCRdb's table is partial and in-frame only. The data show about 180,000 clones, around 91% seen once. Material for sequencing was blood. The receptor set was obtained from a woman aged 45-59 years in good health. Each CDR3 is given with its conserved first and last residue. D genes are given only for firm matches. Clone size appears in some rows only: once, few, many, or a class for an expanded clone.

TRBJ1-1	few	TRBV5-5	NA	CASSLDNAEAFF	TGTGCCAGCAGCTTGGACAATGCTGAAGCTTTCTTT
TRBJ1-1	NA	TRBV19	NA	CASSIVGSGPVKAFF	TGTGCCAGTAGTATAGTAGGCAGCGGCCCCGTGAAAGCTTTCTTT
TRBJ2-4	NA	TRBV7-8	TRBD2	CASSLGGSKNIQYF	TGTGCCAGCAGCTTGGGGGGGTCGAAAAACATTCAGTACTTC
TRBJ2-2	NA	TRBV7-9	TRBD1	CAGSLGLGQGNTGELFF	TGTGCCGGCAGCTTAGGTCTTGGACAGGGGAACACCGGGGAGCTGTTTTTT
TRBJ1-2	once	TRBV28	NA	CASSLGQTLRGYTF	TGTGCCAGCAGTTTAGGGCAGACACTCCGGGGCTACACCTTC
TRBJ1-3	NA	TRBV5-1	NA	CASSLEQGNTIYF	TGCGCCAGCAGCTTGGAACAGGGAAACACCATATATTTT
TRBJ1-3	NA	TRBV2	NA	CVSSGTPENRERNTIYF	TGTGTCAGCAGTGGCACCCCCGAAAACAGGGAAAGAAACACCATATATTTT
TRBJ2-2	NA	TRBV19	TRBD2	CASSRTGTSGRTGELFF	TGTGCCAGTAGTCGTACTGGGACTAGCGGGAGAACCGGGGAGCTGTTTTTT
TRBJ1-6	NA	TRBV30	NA	CAWSVNGGNSSPLHF	TGTGCCTGGAGTGTAAATGGAGGGAATAGTTCACCCCTCCACTTT
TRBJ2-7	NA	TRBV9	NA	CASSVSATQGGYEQYF	TGTGCCAGCAGCGTTAGCGCCACTCAGGGCGGCTACGAGCAGTACTTC
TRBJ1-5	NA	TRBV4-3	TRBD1	CASAGQVNQPQHF	TGCGCCAGCGCGGGACAGGTCAATCAGCCCCAGCATTTT
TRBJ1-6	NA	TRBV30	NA	CAWSVYRSSNSPLHF	TGTGCCTGGAGTGTATATCGGTCCTCTAATTCACCCCTCCACTTT
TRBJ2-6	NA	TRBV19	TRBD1	CASSLRQGNSGANVLTF	TGTGCCAGTAGTCTCAGACAGGGGAACTCTGGGGCCAACGTCCTGACTTTC
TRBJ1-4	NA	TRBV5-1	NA	CASSITTNEKLFF	TGCGCCAGCAGTATTACAACTAATGAAAAACTGTTTTTT
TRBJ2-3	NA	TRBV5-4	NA	CASSLDSNTQYF	TGTGCCAGCAGCCTAGACAGCAATACGCAGTATTTT
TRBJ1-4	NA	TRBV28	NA	CASSPRGRGGTNEKLFF	TGTGCCAGCAGCCCCCGGGGGCGAGGCGGGACTAATGAAAAACTGTTTTTT
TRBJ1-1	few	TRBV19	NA	CASIWRWESSEAFF	TGTGCCAGTATTTGGCGATGGGAATCTTCTGAAGCTTTCTTT
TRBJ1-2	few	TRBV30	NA	CAWSVFGGYYGYTF	TGTGCCTGGAGTGTATTCGGGGGGTACTATGGCTACACCTTC
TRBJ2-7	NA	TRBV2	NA	CASRTGSYEQYF	TGTGCCAGCAGAACGGGCTCCTACGAGCAGTACTTC
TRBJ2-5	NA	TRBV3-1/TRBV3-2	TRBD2	CASSQDPGTSETQYF	TGTGCCAGCAGCCAAGACCCCGGGACTAGTGAGACCCAGTACTTC
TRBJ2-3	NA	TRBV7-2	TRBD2	CASSLVPRGDSTDTQYF	TGTGCCAGCAGCTTAGTTCCGCGGGGGGATAGCACAGATACGCAGTATTTT
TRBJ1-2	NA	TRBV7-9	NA	CASSPGGGWGGYTF	TGTGCCAGCAGCCCAGGTGGGGGCTGGGGTGGCTACACCTTC
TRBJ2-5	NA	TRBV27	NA	CASSPQETQYF	TGTGCCAGCAGTCCCCAAGAGACCCAGTACTTC
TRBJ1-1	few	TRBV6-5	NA	CASSLSGNTEAFF	TGTGCCAGCAGCCTCTCCGGGAACACTGAAGCTTTCTTT
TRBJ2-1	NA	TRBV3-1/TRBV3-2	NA	CASSDGGLQFF	TGTGCCAGCAGCGACGGGGGCCTGCAGTTCTTC